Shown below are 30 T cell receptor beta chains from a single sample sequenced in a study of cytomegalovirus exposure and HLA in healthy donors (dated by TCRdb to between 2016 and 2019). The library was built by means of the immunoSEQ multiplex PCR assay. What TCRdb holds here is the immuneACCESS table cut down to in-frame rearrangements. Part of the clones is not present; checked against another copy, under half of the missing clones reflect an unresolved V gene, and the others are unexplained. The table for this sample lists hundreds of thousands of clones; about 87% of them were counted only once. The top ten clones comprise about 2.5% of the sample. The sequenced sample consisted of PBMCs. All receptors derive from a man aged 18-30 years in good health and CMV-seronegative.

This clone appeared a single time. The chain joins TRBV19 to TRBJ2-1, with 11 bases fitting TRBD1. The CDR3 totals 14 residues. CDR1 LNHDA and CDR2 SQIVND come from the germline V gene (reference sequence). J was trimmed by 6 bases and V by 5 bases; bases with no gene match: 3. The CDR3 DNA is TGTGCCAGTAGTTGGGGGACAGGGGGCAATGAGCAGTTCTTC. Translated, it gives CASSWGTGGNEQFF.

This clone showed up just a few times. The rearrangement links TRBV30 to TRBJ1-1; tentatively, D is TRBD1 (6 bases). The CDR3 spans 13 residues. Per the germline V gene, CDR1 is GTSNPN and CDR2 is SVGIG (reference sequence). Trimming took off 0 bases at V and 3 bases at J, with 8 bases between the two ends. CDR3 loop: CAWSVGGDTEAFF. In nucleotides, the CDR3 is TGTGCCTGGAGTGTAGGGGGAGACACTGAAGCTTTCTTT.

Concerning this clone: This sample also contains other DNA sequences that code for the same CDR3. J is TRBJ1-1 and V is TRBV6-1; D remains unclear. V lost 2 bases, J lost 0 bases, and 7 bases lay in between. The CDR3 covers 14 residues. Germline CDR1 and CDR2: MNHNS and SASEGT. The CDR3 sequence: CASSERGLNTEAFF. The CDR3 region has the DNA TGTGCCAGCAGTGAACGGGGATTGAACACTGAAGCTTTCTTT.

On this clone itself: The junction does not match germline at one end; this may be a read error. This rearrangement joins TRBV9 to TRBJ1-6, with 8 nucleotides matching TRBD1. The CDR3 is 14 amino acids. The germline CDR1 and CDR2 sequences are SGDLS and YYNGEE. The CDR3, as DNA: TGTGCCAGCCGCGTGACAGGGGATAATTCACCCCTCCACTTT. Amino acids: CASRVTGDNSPLHF. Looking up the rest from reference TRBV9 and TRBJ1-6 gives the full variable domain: DSGVTQTPKHLITATGQRVTLRCSPRSGDLSVYWYQQSLDQGLQFLIQYYNGEERAKGNILERFSAQQFPDLHSELNLSSLELGDSALYFCASRVTGDNSPLHFGNGTRLTVT.

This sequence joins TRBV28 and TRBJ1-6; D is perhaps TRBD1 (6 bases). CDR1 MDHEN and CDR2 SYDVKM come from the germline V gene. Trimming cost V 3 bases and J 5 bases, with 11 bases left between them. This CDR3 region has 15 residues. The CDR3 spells CASSFGGSDNSPLHF. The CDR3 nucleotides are TGTGCCAGCAGTTTTGGGGGCTCGGATAATTCACCCCTCCACTTT.

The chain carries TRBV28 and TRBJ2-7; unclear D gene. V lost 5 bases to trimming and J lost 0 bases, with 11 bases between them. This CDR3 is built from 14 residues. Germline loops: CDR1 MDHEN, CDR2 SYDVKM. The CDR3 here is CASSTNPPSYEQYF. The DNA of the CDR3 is TGTGCCAGCAGTACTAACCCCCCCTCCTACGAGCAGTACTTC.

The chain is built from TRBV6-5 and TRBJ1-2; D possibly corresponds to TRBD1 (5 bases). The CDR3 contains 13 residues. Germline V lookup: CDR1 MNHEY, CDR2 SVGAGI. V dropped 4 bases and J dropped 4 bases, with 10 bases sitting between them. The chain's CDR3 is CASSSGRAYGYTF. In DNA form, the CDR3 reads TGTGCCAGCAGTTCCGGCAGGGCCTATGGCTACACCTTC.

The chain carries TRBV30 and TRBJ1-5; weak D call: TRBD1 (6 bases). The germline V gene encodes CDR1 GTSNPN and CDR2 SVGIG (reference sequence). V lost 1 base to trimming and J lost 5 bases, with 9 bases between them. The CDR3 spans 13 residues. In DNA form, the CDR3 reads TGTGCCTGGAGTGGGAAGGGGGATCAGCCCCAGCATTTT. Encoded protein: CAWSGKGDQPQHF.

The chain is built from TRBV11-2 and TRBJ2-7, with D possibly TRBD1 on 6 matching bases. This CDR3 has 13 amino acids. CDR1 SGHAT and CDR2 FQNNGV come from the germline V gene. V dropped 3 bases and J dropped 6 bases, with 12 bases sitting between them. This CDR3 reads CASSFPGVGEQYF. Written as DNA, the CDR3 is TGTGCCAGCAGCTTCCCAGGGGTAGGCGAGCAGTACTTC.

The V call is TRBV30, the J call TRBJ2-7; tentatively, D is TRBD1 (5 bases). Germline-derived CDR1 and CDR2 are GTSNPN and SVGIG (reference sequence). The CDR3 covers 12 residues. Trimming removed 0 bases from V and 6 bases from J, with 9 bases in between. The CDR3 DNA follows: TGTGCCTGGAGTGTTGGTCAGGGCGAGCAGTACTTC. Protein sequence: CAWSVGQGEQYF.

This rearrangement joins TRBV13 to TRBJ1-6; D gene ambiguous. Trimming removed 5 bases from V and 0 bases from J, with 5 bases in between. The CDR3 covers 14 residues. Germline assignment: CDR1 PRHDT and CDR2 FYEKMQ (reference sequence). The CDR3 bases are TGTGCCAGCAGCGGGAGCTCCTATAATTCACCCCTCCACTTT. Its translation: CASSGSSYNSPLHF.

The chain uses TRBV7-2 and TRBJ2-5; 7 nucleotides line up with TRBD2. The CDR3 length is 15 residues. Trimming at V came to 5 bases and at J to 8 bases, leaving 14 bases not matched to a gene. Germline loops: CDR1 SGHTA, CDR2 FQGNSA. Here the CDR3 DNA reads TGTGCCAGCAGCCCCAACGGGTTGGGGGGGGGAACCCAGTACTTC. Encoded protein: CASSPNGLGGGTQYF.

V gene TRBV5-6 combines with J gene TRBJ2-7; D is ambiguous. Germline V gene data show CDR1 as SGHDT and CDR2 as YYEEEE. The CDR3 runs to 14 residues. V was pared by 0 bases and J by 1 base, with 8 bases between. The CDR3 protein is CASSLGFRSYEQYF. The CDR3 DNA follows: TGTGCCAGCAGCTTGGGTTTTCGGTCCTACGAGCAGTACTTC.

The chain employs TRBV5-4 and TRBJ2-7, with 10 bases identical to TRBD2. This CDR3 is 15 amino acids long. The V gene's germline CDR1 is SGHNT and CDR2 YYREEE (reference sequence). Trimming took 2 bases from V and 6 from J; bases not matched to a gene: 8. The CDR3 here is CASSFPGLASGEQYF. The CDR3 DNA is TGTGCCAGCAGCTTCCCGGGACTAGCGTCCGGCGAGCAGTACTTC.

CDR3 in DNA: TGTGCCTGGAGGGACACGACAGGGTTCCCCACAGATACGCAGTATTTT. Translation: CAWRDTTGFPTDTQYF. The rearrangement joins TRBV30 to TRBJ2-3; 7 bases align to TRBD1. CDR1 and CDR2 (germline): GTSNPN, SVGIG (reference sequence). The trim removed 3 bases at V and 2 bases at J, leaving 11 bases unmatched. CDR3 length: 16 amino acids. The full variable domain, its missing parts supplied by reference TRBV30 and TRBJ2-3, is SQTIHQWPATLVQPVGSPLSLECTVEGTSNPNLYWYRQAAGRGLQLLFYSVGIGQISSEVPQNLSASRPQDRQFILSSKKLLLSDSGFYLCAWRDTTGFPTDTQYFGPGTRLTVL.

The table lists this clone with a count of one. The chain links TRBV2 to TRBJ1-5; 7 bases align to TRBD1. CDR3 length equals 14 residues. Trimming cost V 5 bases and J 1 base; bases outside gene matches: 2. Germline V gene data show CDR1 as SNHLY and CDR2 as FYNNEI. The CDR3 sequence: CASSRDRSNQPQHF. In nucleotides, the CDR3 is TGTGCCAGCAGTCGGGACAGAAGCAATCAGCCCCAGCATTTT. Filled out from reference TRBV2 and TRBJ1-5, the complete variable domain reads EPEVTQTPSHQVTQMGQEVILRCVPISNHLYFYWYRQILGQKVEFLVSFYNNEISEKSEIFDDQFSVERPDGSNFTLKIRSTKLEDSAMYFCASSRDRSNQPQHFGDGTRLSIL.

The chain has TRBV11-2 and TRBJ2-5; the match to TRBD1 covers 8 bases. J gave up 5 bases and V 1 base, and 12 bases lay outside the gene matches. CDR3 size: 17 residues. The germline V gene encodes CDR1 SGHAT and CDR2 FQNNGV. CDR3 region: CASSLGKGRGLRETQYF. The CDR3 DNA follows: TGTGCCAGCAGCTTAGGAAAGGGCAGGGGGCTACGGGAGACCCAGTACTTC.

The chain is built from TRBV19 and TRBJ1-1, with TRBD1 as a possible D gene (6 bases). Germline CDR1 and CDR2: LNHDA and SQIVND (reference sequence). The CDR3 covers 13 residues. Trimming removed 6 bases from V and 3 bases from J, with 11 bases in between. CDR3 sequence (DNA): TGTGCCAGTAGAACCACAGGGTACACTGAAGCTTTCTTT. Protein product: CASRTTGYTEAFF.

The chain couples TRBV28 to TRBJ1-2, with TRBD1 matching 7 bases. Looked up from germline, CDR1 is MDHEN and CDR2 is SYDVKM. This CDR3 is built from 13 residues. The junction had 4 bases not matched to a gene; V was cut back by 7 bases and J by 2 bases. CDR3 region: CASMDRRNYGYTF. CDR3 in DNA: TGTGCCAGCATGGACAGGCGCAACTATGGCTACACCTTC.

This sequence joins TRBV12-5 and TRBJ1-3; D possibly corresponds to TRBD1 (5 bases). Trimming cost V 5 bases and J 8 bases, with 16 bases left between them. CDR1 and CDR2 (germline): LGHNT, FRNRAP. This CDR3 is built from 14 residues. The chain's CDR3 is CASGPGRGGDTIYF. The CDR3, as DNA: TGTGCTAGTGGTCCTGGAAGGGGAGGGGACACCATATATTTT.

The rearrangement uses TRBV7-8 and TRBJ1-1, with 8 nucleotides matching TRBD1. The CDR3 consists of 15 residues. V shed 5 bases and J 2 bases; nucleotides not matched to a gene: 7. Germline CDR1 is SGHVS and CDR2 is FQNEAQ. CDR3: CASSPRGQENTEAFF. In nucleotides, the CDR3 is TGTGCCAGCAGCCCCCGGGGACAGGAAAACACTGAAGCTTTCTTT. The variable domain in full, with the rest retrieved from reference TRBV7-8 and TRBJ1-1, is GAGVSQSPRYKVAKRGQDVALRCDPISGHVSLFWYQQALGQGPEFLTYFQNEAQLDKSGLPSDRFFAERPEGSVSTLKIQRTQQEDSAVYLCASSPRGQENTEAFFGQGTRLTVV.

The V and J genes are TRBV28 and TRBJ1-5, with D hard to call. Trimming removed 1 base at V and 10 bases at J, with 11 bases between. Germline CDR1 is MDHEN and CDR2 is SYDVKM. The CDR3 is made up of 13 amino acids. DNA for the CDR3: TGTGCCAGCAGTTTATACGCAACAGACCCCCAGCATTTT. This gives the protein CASSLYATDPQHF.

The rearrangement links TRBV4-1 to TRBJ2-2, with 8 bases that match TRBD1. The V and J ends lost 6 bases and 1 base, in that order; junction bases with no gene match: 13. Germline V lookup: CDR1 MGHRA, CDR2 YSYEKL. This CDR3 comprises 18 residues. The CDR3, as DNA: TGCGCCAGCAGGCCCGGGGACAGGCGTGCTTTGAACACCGGGGAGCTGTTTTTT. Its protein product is CASRPGDRRALNTGELFF.

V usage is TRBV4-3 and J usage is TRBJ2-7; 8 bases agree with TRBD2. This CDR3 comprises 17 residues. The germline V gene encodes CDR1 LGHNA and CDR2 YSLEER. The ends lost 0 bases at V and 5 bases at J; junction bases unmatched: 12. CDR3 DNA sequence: TGCGCCAGCAGCCAAGAGGAGAGCGGGAGTTGGTCGGACGAGCAGTACTTC. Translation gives CASSQEESGSWSDEQYF.

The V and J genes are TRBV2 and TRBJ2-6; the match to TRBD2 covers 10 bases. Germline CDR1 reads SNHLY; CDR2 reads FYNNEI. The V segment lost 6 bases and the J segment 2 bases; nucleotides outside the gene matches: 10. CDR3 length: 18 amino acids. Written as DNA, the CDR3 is TGTGCCAGCAGGGTTCTAGCGGGAGTCGGCACTGGGGCCAACGTCCTGACTTTC. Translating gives CASRVLAGVGTGANVLTF.

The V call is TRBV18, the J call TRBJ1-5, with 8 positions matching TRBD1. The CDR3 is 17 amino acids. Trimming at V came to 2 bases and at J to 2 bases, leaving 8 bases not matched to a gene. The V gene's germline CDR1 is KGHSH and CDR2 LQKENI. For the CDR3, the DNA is TGTGCCAGCTCACCAAGGCAGGGGGCCCCCCGCAATCAGCCCCAGCATTTT. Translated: CASSPRQGAPRNQPQHF. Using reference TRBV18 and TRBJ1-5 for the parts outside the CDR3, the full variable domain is NAGVMQNPRHLVRRRGQEARLRCSPMKGHSHVYWYRQLPEEGLKFMVYLQKENIIDESGMPKERFSAEFPKEGPSILRIQQVVRGDSAAYFCASSPRQGAPRNQPQHFGDGTRLSIL.

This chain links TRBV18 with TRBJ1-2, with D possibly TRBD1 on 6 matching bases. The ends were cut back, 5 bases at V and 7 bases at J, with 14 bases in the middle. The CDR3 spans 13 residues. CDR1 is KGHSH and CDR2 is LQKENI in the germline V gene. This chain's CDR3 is CASSSRTDLGYTF. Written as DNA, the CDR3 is TGTGCCAGCTCATCTCGGACAGACCTTGGCTACACCTTC.

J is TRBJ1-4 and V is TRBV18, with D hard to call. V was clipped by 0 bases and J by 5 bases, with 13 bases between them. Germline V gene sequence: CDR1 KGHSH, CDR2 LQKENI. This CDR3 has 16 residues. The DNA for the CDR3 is TGTGCCAGCTCACCACCGAACAGTAATCGGAATGAAAAACTGTTTTTT. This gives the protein CASSPPNSNRNEKLFF.

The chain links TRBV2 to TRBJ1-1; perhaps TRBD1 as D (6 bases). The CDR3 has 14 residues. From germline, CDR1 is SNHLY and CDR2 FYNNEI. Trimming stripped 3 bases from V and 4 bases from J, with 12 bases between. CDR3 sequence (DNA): TGTGCCAGCAGTGATGAGGGGGGGACCACTGAAGCTTTCTTT. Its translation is CASSDEGGTTEAFF.

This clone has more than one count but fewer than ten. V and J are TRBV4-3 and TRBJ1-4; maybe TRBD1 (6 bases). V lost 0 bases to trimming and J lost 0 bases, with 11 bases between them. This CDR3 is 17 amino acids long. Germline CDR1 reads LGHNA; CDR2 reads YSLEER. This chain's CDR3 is CASSQDPRGSTNEKLFF. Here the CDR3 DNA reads TGCGCCAGCAGCCAAGATCCCAGGGGCTCAACTAATGAAAAACTGTTTTTT.